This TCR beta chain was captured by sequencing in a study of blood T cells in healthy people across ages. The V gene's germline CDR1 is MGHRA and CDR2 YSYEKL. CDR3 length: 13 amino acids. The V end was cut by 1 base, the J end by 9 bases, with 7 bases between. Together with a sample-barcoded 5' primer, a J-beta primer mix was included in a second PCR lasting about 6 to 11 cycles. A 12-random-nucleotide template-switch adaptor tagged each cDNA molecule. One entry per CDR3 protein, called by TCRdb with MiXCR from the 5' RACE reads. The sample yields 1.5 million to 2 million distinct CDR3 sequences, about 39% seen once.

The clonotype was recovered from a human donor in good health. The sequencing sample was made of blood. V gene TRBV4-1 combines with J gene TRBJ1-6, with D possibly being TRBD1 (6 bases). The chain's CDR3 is CASSQGQASPLHF. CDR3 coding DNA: TGCGCCAGCAGCCAAGGACAGGCTTCACCCCTCCACTTT.